Following are 23 T cell receptor gamma chains from one sample sequenced in a study of Vδ1+ human thymocytes. Which antigens these TCRs recognize remains unknown. Extracted RNA was reverse transcribed into cDNA. The CDR3 regions were amplified by multiplex PCR from V-gene primers to a constant-region primer. TCRdb reapplied CATT to the multiplex PCR reads. Of thousands of gamma-chain clones in the sample, about 40% were seen once. Overall study findings and caveats: Thymic TRG and TRD repertoires appeared highly polyclonal.

The specimen was Vdelta1+ gamma-delta thymocytes from the thymus. Subset defined: FACS-sorted CD3+ TCRalphabeta- TCRVdelta1+ TCRVdelta2- thymocytes. The source of these receptors is a boy younger than two who had congenital heart surgery.

This clone was counted a few times. The genes are TRGV5 and TRGJ1 or TRGJ2. TCRdb gives no J gene; it was assigned here by matching the DNA to germline. Germline values: CDR1 VINAFY, CDR2 YDVSNSKD. Trimming at V came to 0 bases and at J to 7 bases, leaving 9 bases not matched to a gene. This CDR3 contains 14 residues. CDR3 region: CATWDRQIRYKKLF. CDR3 in DNA: TGTGCCACCTGGGACAGGCAGATTAGATATAAGAAACTCTTT.

A note on this clone: At one end, the junction sequence differs from germline, possibly due to a read error. J is TRGJ1 or TRGJ2 and V is TRGV4. CDR1 EGSTGY and CDR2 YDSYTSSV come from the germline V gene. The CDR3 sequence is 12 residues long. The CDR3, as DNA: TGTGCCACCTGGGGTGGGCTTTATAAGAAACTCTTT. Encoded protein: CATWGGLYKKLF.

The chain joins TRGV3 to TRGJ1 or TRGJ2. The J gene was not available in TCRdb and was assigned here by matching the DNA to germline segments. V gave up 0 bases and J gave up 12 bases; unmatched junction bases: 5. This CDR3 is built from 11 residues. In germline, CDR1 is VTNTFY, CDR2 YDVSTARD (reference sequence). The CDR3 DNA reads as TGTGCCACCTGGGACAGGCGGACGAAACTCTTT. It is translated as CATWDRRTKLF.

The chain couples TRGV8 to TRGJ1 or TRGJ2. No J segment appears in TCRdb, so it was assigned here by matching the sequence to germline. Germline CDR1 and CDR2: VENAVY and YDSYNSRV. Germline trimming cut 5 bases from V and 10 bases from J; bases unmatched to any gene: 11. This CDR3 contains 12 residues. The CDR3 bases are TGTGCCACCTGGGCCGAAAGTCCCAAGAAACTCTTT. Its translation is CATWAESPKKLF.

With respect to this clone: Other nucleotide sequences from this sample produce the same CDR3. The chain is built from TRGV3 and TRGJ1 or TRGJ2. TCRdb leaves out the J gene; it was filled in here by matching the DNA to germline. The CDR3 has 13 amino acids. The J segment lost 4 bases and the V segment lost 0 bases, leaving 3 bases of the junction unmatched. Germline CDR1 reads VTNTFY; CDR2 reads YDVSTARD (reference sequence). The chain's CDR3 is CATWDRSYYKKLF. CDR3 DNA: TGTGCCACCTGGGACAGGTCATATTATAAGAAACTCTTT.

The chain is built from TRGV3 and TRGJ1 or TRGJ2. Germline V gives CDR1 VTNTFY, CDR2 YDVSTARD (reference sequence). This CDR3 has 13 residues. J was trimmed by 2 bases and V by 3 bases; bases with no gene match: 4. CDR3 amino acids: CATWDPDYYKKLF. DNA of the CDR3: TGTGCCACCTGGGACCCGGATTATTATAAGAAACTCTTT.

This clone was picked up a small number of times. The genes are TRGV9 and TRGJP1. With V trimmed by 5 bases and J by 3 bases, 3 bases remained unmatched. The CDR3 has 13 residues. Germline CDR1 is GITISATS and CDR2 is ISYDGTV (reference sequence). This CDR3 reads CALWVSTGWFKIF. For the CDR3, the DNA is TGTGCCTTGTGGGTTTCCACTGGTTGGTTCAAGATATTT.

This clone was detected only a few times. J is TRGJP1 and V is TRGV8. No J segment appears in TCRdb, so it was assigned here by matching the sequence to germline. Germline CDR1 is VENAVY and CDR2 is YDSYNSRV. CDR3 length equals 14 residues. V was pared by 4 bases and J by 9 bases, with 11 bases of the junction left unmatched. This CDR3 is CATWEANRRWFKIF. CDR3 in DNA: TGTGCCACCTGGGAAGCTAATAGGCGTTGGTTCAAGATATTT.

The rearrangement links TRGV4 to TRGJ1 or TRGJ2. This CDR3 has 13 residues. Germline CDR1 EGSTGY, CDR2 YDSYTSSV. The V gene end was trimmed by 0 bases and the J gene end by 6 bases; junction bases not matched to a gene: 5. The CDR3 DNA reads as TGTGCCACCTGGGATGGGCCGTGTTATAAGAAACTCTTT. As protein: CATWDGPCYKKLF.

This sequence joins TRGV3 and TRGJ1 or TRGJ2. Germline trimming cut 0 bases from V and 7 bases from J; bases unmatched to any gene: 3. CDR1 and CDR2 (germline): VTNTFY, YDVSTARD (reference sequence). The CDR3 length is 12 residues. CDR3 in DNA: TGTGCCACCTGGGACAGGCAGTATAAGAAACTCTTT. Translation gives CATWDRQYKKLF.

TRGV5 is the V gene, and the J gene was not called. This CDR3 region has 13 residues. Germline-derived CDR1 and CDR2 are VINAFY and YDVSNSKD. CDR3 nucleotide sequence: TGTGCCACCTGGCTATCCCTTTATTATAAGAAAATCTTT. This codes for CATWLSLYYKKIF.

The chain is built from TRGV4 and TRGJ1 or TRGJ2. TCRdb carries no J gene annotation; the J gene was assigned here by matching the DNA with germline. V shed 4 bases, J shed 4 bases, and the junction held 13 bases outside the gene matches. This CDR3 comprises 15 residues. Germline CDR1 and CDR2: EGSTGY and YDSYTSSV. The DNA of the CDR3 is TGTGCCACCTGGGAGAAGGGCACCCTCTATTATAAGAAACTCTTT. This codes for CATWEKGTLYYKKLF.

The chain joins TRGV4 to TRGJ1 or TRGJ2. From germline, CDR1 is EGSTGY and CDR2 YDSYTSSV. J was trimmed by 5 bases and V by 2 bases; bases with no gene match: 12. This CDR3 is 15 amino acids long. The CDR3 sequence is CATWDEALWDYKKLF. CDR3 coding DNA: TGTGCCACCTGGGATGAGGCGCTTTGGGATTATAAGAAACTCTTT.

V gene TRGV3 combines with J gene TRGJP2. The J gene was not available in TCRdb and was assigned here by matching the DNA to germline segments. The V gene end was trimmed by 1 base and the J gene end by 0 bases; junction bases not matched to a gene: 5. The CDR3 is 16 amino acids. Germline-derived CDR1 and CDR2 are VTNTFY and YDVSTARD (reference sequence). CDR3 sequence reads: CATWDSPNSSDWIKTF. The CDR3 nucleotides are TGTGCCACCTGGGACAGTCCTAATAGTAGTGATTGGATCAAGACGTTT.

The chain links TRGV9 to TRGJP2. TCRdb lists no J gene, so it was determined here by aligning the DNA to germline. The CDR3 is made up of 15 amino acids. Germline CDR1 is GITISATS and CDR2 is ISYDGTV (reference sequence). With 0 bases clipped from V and 5 bases from J, the junction kept 6 bases outside the gene matches. DNA of the CDR3: TGTGCCTTGTGGGAGGTGCGTCGGAGTGATTGGATCAAGACGTTT. Protein: CALWEVRRSDWIKTF.

This chain uses TRGV3 with TRGJP2. TCRdb supplies no J gene; here it was assigned by aligning the nucleotide sequence to germline. This CDR3 contains 13 residues. The germline CDR1 and CDR2 sequences are VTNTFY and YDVSTARD (reference sequence). V gave up 3 bases and J gave up 6 bases; unmatched junction bases: 4. The CDR3 nucleotides are TGTGCCACCTGGGACCTGGGTGATTGGATCAAGACGTTT. This gives the protein CATWDLGDWIKTF.

Regarding this clone: The same CDR3 can be traced to other DNA sequences in this sample. The genes are TRGV4 and TRGJ1 or TRGJ2. The CDR3 is 11 residues long. The V segment lost 0 bases and the J segment 10 bases; nucleotides outside the gene matches: 3. Germline values: CDR1 EGSTGY, CDR2 YDSYTSSV. Here the CDR3 DNA reads TGTGCCACCTGGGATGGGCAAAAGAAACTCTTT. The encoded protein is CATWDGQKKLF.

V and J are TRGV3 and TRGJ1 or TRGJ2. The J gene, not given by TCRdb, was assigned here from a germline match of the nucleotide sequence. CDR3 size: 14 residues. Germline V gene sequence: CDR1 VTNTFY, CDR2 YDVSTARD (reference sequence). The V segment lost 0 bases and the J segment 5 bases; nucleotides outside the gene matches: 7. CDR3 nucleotide sequence: TGTGCCACCTGGGACAGGCACCTACATTATAAGAAACTCTTT. This gives the protein CATWDRHLHYKKLF.

The chain links TRGV3 to TRGJ1 or TRGJ2. The CDR3 is made up of 14 amino acids. Looked up from germline, CDR1 is VTNTFY and CDR2 is YDVSTARD (reference sequence). The junction had 9 bases not matched to a gene; V was cut back by 4 bases and J by 3 bases. CDR3 residues: CATWERGIYYKKLF. CDR3 sequence (DNA): TGTGCCACCTGGGAGCGAGGTATTTATTATAAGAAACTCTTT.

This clone was picked up a small number of times. This sequence joins TRGV5 and TRGJ1 or TRGJ2. V gave up 4 bases and J gave up 4 bases; unmatched junction bases: 4. Per the germline V gene, CDR1 is VINAFY and CDR2 is YDVSNSKD. The CDR3 sequence is 12 residues long. The chain's CDR3 is CATWEGYYKKLF. DNA for the CDR3: TGTGCCACCTGGGAGGGCTATTATAAGAAACTCTTT.

As to this clone: The germline gene is not matched at one end of the junction; a read error may be the cause. This chain joins TRGV3 and TRGJ1 or TRGJ2. TCRdb does not report a J gene; here it was assigned by matching the DNA to germline references. The CDR3 runs to 13 residues. Per germline, CDR1 VTNTFY and CDR2 YDVSTARD (reference sequence). In DNA form, the CDR3 reads TGTGCCACCTGGGAACTGAATAATTATAAGAAACTCTTT. It yields the protein CATWELNNYKKLF.

This chain joins TRGV5 and TRGJ1 or TRGJ2. The J gene, left out of TCRdb, was set here by checking the DNA against germline. The germline gives CDR1 VINAFY, CDR2 YDVSNSKD. Trimming at V came to 4 bases and at J to 5 bases, leaving 8 bases not matched to a gene. The CDR3 extends over 13 amino acids. The CDR3 DNA reads TGTGCCACCTGGGAAGGGGGGGATTATAAGAAACTCTTT. It is translated as CATWEGGDYKKLF.

The rearrangement uses TRGV4 and TRGJ1 or TRGJ2. TCRdb supplies no J gene; here it was assigned by aligning the nucleotide sequence to germline. V lost 2 bases, J lost 4 bases, and 14 bases stayed unmatched. The CDR3 extends over 16 amino acids. Looked up from germline, CDR1 is EGSTGY and CDR2 is YDSYTSSV. CDR3 nucleotide sequence: TGTGCCACCTGGGATGTGCCTCCAATCACGTATTATAAGAAACTCTTT. This encodes CATWDVPPITYYKKLF.